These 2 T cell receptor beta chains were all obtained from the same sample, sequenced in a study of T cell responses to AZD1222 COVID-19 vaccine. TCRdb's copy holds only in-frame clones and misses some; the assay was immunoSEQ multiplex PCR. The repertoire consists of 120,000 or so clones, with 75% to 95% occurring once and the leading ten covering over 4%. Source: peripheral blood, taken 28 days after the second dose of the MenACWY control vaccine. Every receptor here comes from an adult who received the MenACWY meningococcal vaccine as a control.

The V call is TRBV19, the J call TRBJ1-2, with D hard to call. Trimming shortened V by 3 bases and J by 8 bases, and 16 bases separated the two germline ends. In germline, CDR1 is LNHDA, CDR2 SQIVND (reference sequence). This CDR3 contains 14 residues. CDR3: CASSISGRREGYTF. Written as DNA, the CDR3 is TGTGCCAGTAGTATCTCCGGGAGGAGGGAAGGCTACACCTTC.

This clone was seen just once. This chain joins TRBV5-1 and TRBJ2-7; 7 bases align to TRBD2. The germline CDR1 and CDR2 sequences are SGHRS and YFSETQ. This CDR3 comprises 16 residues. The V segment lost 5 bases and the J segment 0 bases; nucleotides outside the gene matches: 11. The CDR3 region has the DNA TGCGCCAGCAGTTGGGGGGTCGGACTAGACTCCTACGAGCAGTACTTC. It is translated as CASSWGVGLDSYEQYF.